These T cell receptor beta chains were read from a single sample in a study of beta chain features in type 1 diabetes. The table came from immunoSEQ multiplex PCR; TCRdb's copy has only in-frame clones and leaves some out. The sample comprises 300,000 to 400,000 clones, 13% of which are singletons, and around 0.016% rests with the top ten. The specimen sequenced was naive CD4+ T cells from blood. Source of these receptors: a woman younger than 30 with type 1 diabetes. Both conserved end residues are part of each CDR3.

CDR3 protein,V gene
CASSLLAGVNTEAFF,TRBV7-3
CASSPLRGRDTQYF,TRBV18
CASSLSRAGAGNTIYF,TRBV5-4
CASSLAGEGNWYGYTF,TRBV5-1
CASSLVETEAFF,TRBV11-2
CSVDNRGDSYEQYF,TRBV29-1
CASSFRQPRGYTF,TRBV7-2
CASSDQGRETQYF,TRBV19
CASSFKRELHTGELFF,TRBV5-1
CASSLSSGRSAYNEQFF,TRBV7-7
CASSLQGWAGGNEQFF,TRBV5-6
CASRPGQLNTEAFF,TRBV27
CASSEPPAGTQYF,TRBV28
CSVEVLGRGSNTGELFF,TRBV29-1
CASSPGQGPIDEQFF,TRBV4-1
CASSPDKHRNTEAFF,TRBV18
CASSKGLAGEGEQFF,TRBV19
CASSPQSEKRGAFF,TRBV18
CASSGGEQFF,TRBV2
CSVIGTVGNTEAFF,TRBV29-1
CASSPQGGPNEKLFF,TRBV18
CASSQILAGVGDTQYF,TRBV4-3